The 17 T cell receptor beta chains below all came from one sample that was sequenced in a study of neurological immune-mediated disorders. One entry per CDR3 protein results from TCRdb running MiXCR on the 5' RACE reads. The profile covers approximately 130,000 distinct CDR3 sequences, with about 3.2% appearing a single time and around 1.2% taken by the ten largest. Sample: PBMCs. Receptors were obtained from a woman in her twenties or thirties with multiple sclerosis.

In its sample, this clonotype was seen many times. The chain couples TRBV20-1 to TRBJ1-2; no firm D call. The V gene's germline CDR1 is DFQATT and CDR2 SNEGSKA (reference sequence). The CDR3 covers 16 residues. The ends were cut back, 6 bases at V and 0 bases at J, with 20 bases in the middle. As DNA, the CDR3 is TGCAGTGCCTTTCTCGGAGATCCTTCATCTAACTATGGCTACACCTTC. Translated, it gives CSAFLGDPSSNYGYTF.

This clonotype was observed many times. The chain combines TRBV20-1 with TRBJ1-5; 9 nucleotides match TRBD1. The germline gives CDR1 DFQATT, CDR2 SNEGSKA (reference sequence). The CDR3 loop spans 14 amino acids. CDR3 coding DNA: TGCGGGGGGGACAGGGATTATAGCAATCAGCCCCAGCATTTT. Protein product: CGGDRDYSNQPQHF.

This clonotype was observed at least ten times. The chain links TRBV3-1 to TRBJ1-2; D remains unclear. This CDR3 spans 14 amino acids. Germline CDR1 LGHDT, CDR2 YNNKEL (reference sequence). The ends were cut back, 0 bases at V and 4 bases at J, with 9 bases in the middle. CDR3 in DNA: TGTGCCAGCAGCCAAGAACGAATTGCCTATGGCTACACCTTC. Translation: CASSQERIAYGYTF.

This clonotype was counted ten times or more. V is TRBV10-3 and J is TRBJ2-1; possibly TRBD2 for D (6 bases). The germline V and J ends were trimmed by 4 bases and 3 bases, with 13 bases remaining between them. The CDR3 runs 15 residues. Germline V CDR1 and CDR2: ENHRY, SYGVKD. CDR3 bases: TGTGCCATCAGTGCGGCGGAGGGAAACTACAATGAGCAGTTCTTC. Protein product: CAISAAEGNYNEQFF.

This clonotype was observed many times. The chain links TRBV20-1 to TRBJ1-2, with TRBD1 as a possible D gene (6 bases). Between the trimmed V and J ends, which lost 5 bases and 5 bases, there was a span of 15 bases. Germline loops: CDR1 DFQATT, CDR2 SNEGSKA (reference sequence). The CDR3 is 13 amino acids. CDR3 protein: CSASTTTGYGYTF. The CDR3 nucleotides are TGCAGTGCTTCCACCACGACAGGATATGGCTACACCTTC.

In this sample, this clonotype turned up many times. This chain connects TRBV2 to TRBJ2-5; 9 nucleotides align to TRBD1. The CDR3 has 14 amino acids. Germline values: CDR1 SNHLY, CDR2 FYNNEI. Losses at the gene ends were 10 bases for V and 5 bases for J; bases not matched to a gene: 11. The CDR3 protein is CANGLDRGKETQYF. DNA for the CDR3: TGTGCCAACGGCCTAGACAGGGGGAAGGAGACCCAGTACTTC.

This clonotype appeared many times. A much larger clone differs by one base, so this may be a read error. As DNA, the CDR3 is TGTGCCAGCAGTTACAGGGACACCGGGGAGCTGTTTTTT. It is translated as CASSYRDTGELFF. The V gene is TRBV27, the J gene TRBJ2-2, with a weak D call TRBD1 (6 bases). The germline V gene encodes CDR1 MNHEY and CDR2 SMNVEV (reference sequence). V shed 4 bases and J shed 3 bases, with 6 bases lying between them. The CDR3 covers 13 residues.

The table lists this clonotype with many counts. This chain connects TRBV20-1 to TRBJ2-1; D remains ambiguous. The CDR3 extends over 12 amino acids. Germline CDR1 reads DFQATT; CDR2 reads SNEGSKA (reference sequence). Trimming pared 2 bases from V and 15 bases from J, leaving 17 bases between. The CDR3, as DNA: TGCAGTGCTAGAAGCCCCTTGGCAATCCGGTTCTTC. It is translated as CSARSPLAIRFF.

This clonotype was recorded many times. This sequence joins TRBV20-1 and TRBJ2-7, with TRBD1 matching over 9 bases. The V segment lost 3 bases and the J segment 4 bases; nucleotides outside the gene matches: 7. CDR3 size: 14 residues. Per germline, CDR1 DFQATT and CDR2 SNEGSKA (reference sequence). CDR3 residues: CSASRQGDWYEQYF. CDR3 coding DNA: TGCAGTGCTAGCCGACAGGGGGATTGGTACGAGCAGTACTTC.

The table lists this clonotype with many counts. The chain carries TRBV29-1 and TRBJ2-6; D remains unclear. The germline V and J ends were trimmed by 4 bases and 0 bases, with 7 bases remaining between them. CDR3 length: 14 amino acids. Germline CDR1 SQVTM, CDR2 ANQGSEA. CDR3 nucleotide sequence: TGCAGCGTTGTCTTGACCTCTGGGGCCAACGTCCTGACTTTC. It translates to CSVVLTSGANVLTF.

At least ten counts were recorded for this clonotype. This could be a read error, since a much larger clone is one nucleotide away. It is likely a read error, because the conserved phenylalanine at the end of the CDR3 is missing. The chain combines TRBV7-2 with TRBJ1-2; D unclear. CDR1 is SGHTA, CDR2 FQGNSA, per germline. The length of the CDR3 is 15 residues. V lost 1 base and J lost 2, with 11 bases in between. This chain's CDR3 is CASSLEGNVNYGYTC. In DNA, the CDR3 is TGTGCCAGCAGCTTAGAAGGGAATGTCAACTATGGCTACACCTGC.

This clonotype was detected ten times or more. The rearrangement links TRBV7-2 to TRBJ1-3, with a weak D call TRBD1 (5 bases). The V gene's germline CDR1 is SGHTA and CDR2 FQGNSA. The CDR3 consists of 15 residues. Trimming pared 3 bases from V and 2 bases from J, leaving 11 bases between. CDR3 in amino acids: CASSFSPGTGNTIYF. The CDR3 DNA sequence: TGTGCCAGCAGCTTTAGCCCAGGGACTGGAAACACCATATATTTT.

This clonotype was detected ten times or more. The chain employs TRBV5-1 and TRBJ1-4; D possibly corresponds to TRBD1 (5 bases). Deletions cut 4 bases from V and 8 bases from J, with 18 bases between. Germline assignment: CDR1 SGHRS and CDR2 YFSETQ. The CDR3 contains 15 residues. The CDR3 loop reads CASSGTDGGGEKLFF. The DNA of the CDR3 is TGCGCCAGCAGCGGAACCGACGGGGGAGGGGAAAAACTGTTTTTT. Based on the CDR3 plus reference TRBV5-1 and TRBJ1-4, the full variable domain is KAGVTQTPRYLIKTRGQQVTLSCSPISGHRSVSWYQQTPGQGLQFLFEYFSETQRNKGNFPGRFSGRQFSNSRSEMNVSTLELGDSALYLCASSGTDGGGEKLFFGSGTQLSVL.

This clonotype was seen many times. The chain combines TRBV19 with TRBJ1-5; TRBD1 aligns across 7 bases. J lost 1 base, V lost 3 bases, and 3 bases had no gene match. Germline V gives CDR1 LNHDA, CDR2 SQIVND (reference sequence). CDR3 length: 15 amino acids. The CDR3 loop reads CASSMAGGSNQPQHF. The DNA for the CDR3 is TGTGCCAGTAGTATGGCAGGGGGGAGCAATCAGCCCCAGCATTTT. Full variable domain (rest looked up from reference TRBV19 and TRBJ1-5): DGGITQSPKYLFRKEGQNVTLSCEQNLNHDAMYWYRQDPGQGLRLIYYSQIVNDFQKGDIAEGYSVSREKKESFPLTVTSAQKNPTAFYLCASSMAGGSNQPQHFGDGTRLSIL.

CDR3 amino acids: CSASTSGISYEQYF. The CDR3 DNA is TGCAGTGCTAGTACTAGCGGGATCTCCTACGAGCAGTACTTC. V and J are TRBV20-1 and TRBJ2-7, with 10 bases matching TRBD2. The CDR3 spans 14 residues. The V segment lost 3 bases and the J segment 0 bases; nucleotides outside the gene matches: 2. CDR1 is DFQATT, CDR2 SNEGSKA, per germline (reference sequence).

Ten or more counts support this clonotype. The genes are TRBV5-1 and TRBJ2-1, with TRBD2 matching over 15 bases. V trimming: 5 bases; J trimming: 7 bases; junction bases outside the gene matches: 7. Per germline, CDR1 SGHRS and CDR2 YFSETQ. The CDR3 length is 16 residues. CDR3 protein: CASRRTSGRAGNEQFF. The CDR3 DNA is TGCGCCAGCAGACGGACTAGCGGGAGGGCCGGTAATGAGCAGTTCTTC.

This clonotype was counted at least ten times. V is TRBV5-5 and J is TRBJ1-3; D remains ambiguous. This CDR3 comprises 17 residues. CDR1 and CDR2 from the germline V gene are SGHKS and YYEKEE (reference sequence). The V gene lost 0 bases and the J gene lost 0 bases, with 13 bases spanning the gap. CDR3 protein: CASSLALPGSSGNTIYF. CDR3 sequence (DNA): TGTGCCAGCAGCTTGGCCCTGCCGGGGAGCTCTGGAAACACCATATATTTT.